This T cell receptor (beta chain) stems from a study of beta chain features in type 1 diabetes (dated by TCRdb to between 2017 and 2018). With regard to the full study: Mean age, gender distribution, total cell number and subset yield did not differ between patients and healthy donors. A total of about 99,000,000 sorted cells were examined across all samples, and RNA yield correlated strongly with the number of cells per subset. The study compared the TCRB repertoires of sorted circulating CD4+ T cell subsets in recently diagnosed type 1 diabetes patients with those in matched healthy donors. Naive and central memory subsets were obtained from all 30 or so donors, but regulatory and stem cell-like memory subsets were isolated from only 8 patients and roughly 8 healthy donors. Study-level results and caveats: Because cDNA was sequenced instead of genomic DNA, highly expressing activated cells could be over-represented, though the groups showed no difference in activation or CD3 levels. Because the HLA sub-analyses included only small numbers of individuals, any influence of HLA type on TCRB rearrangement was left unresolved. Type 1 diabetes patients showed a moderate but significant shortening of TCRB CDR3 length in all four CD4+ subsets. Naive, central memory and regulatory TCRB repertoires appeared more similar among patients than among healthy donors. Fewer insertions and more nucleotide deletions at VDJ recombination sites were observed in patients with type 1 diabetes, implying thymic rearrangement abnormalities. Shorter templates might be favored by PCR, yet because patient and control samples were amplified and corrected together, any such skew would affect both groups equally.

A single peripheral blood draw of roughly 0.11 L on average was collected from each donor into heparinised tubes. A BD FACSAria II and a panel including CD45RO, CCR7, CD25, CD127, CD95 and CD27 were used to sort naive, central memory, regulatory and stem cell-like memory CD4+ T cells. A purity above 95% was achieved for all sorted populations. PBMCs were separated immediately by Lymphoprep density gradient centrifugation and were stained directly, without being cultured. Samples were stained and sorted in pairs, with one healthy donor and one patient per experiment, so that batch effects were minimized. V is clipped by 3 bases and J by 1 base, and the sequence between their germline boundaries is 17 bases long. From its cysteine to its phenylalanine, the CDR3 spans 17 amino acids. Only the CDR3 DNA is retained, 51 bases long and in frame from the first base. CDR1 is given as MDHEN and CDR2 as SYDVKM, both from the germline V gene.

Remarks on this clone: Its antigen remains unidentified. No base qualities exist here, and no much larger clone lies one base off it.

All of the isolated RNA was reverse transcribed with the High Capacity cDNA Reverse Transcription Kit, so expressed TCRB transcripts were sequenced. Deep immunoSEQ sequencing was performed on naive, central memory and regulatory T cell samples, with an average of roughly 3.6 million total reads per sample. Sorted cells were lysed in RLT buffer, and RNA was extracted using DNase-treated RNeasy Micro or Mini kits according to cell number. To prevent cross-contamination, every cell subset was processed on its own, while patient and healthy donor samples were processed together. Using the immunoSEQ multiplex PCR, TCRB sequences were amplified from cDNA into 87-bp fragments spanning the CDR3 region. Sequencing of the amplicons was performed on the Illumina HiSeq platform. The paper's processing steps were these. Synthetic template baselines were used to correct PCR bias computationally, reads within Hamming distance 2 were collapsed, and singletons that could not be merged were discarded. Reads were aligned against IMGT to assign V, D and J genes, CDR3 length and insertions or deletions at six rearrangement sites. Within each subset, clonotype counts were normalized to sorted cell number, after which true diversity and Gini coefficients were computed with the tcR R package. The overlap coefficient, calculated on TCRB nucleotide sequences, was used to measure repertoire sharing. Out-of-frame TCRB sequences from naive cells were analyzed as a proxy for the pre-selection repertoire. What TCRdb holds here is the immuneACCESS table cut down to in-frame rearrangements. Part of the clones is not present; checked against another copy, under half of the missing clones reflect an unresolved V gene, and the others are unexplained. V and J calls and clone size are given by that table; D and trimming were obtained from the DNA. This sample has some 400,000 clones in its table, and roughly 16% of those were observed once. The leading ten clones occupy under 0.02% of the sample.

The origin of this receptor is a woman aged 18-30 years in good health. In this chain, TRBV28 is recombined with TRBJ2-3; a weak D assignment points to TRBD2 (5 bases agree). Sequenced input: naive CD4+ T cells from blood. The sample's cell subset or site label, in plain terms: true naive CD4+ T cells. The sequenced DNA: TGTGCCAGCAGTTTTGCCGAGCGGAGCCACCGCACAGATACGCAGTATTTT. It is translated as CASSFAERSHRTDTQYF.